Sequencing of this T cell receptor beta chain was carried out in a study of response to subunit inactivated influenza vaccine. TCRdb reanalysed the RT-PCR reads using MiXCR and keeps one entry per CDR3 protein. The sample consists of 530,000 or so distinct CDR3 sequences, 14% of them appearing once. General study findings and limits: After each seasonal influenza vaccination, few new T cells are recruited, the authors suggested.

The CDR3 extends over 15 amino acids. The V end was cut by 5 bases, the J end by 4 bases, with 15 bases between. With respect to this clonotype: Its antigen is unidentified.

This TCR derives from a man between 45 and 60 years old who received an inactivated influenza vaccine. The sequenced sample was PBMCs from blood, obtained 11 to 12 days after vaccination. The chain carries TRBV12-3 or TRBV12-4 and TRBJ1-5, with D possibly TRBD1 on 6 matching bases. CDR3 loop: CASSPGTNPNQPQHF. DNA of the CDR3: TGTGCCAGCAGTCCCGGGACAAATCCGAATCAGCCCCAGCATTTT.